Listed below are T cell receptor beta chains from one sample, sequenced in a study of T-cell reconstitution after alpha-beta-depleted transplantation in children. TCRdb reanalysed the PCR reads using MiXCR and keeps one entry per CDR3 protein. The sample consists of 500,000 or so distinct CDR3 sequences, around a third of them appearing once. Specimen: PBMCs from the stem cell graft donor, collected from the stem cell graft. Source of these receptors: a human donor who donated a stem cell graft to a child with aplastic anemia. Both conserved end residues are part of each CDR3. The D gene is left open where the match is weak. Clone size is stated in some rows and not others, as once, few, many or a class when expanded.

clone_size: few
j_call: TRBJ1-5
v_call: TRBV12-3/TRBV12-4
d_call: .
cdr3_nt: TGTGCCAGCAGCCCCCAATTAGATCAGCCCCAGCATTTT
cdr3_aa: CASSPQLDQPQHF

clone_size: few
j_call: TRBJ1-1
v_call: TRBV27
d_call: .
cdr3_nt: TGTGCCAGCAGTTTATCGACGTTCGGGCAGGCGGCCCTCACGGCGAGGAACACTGAAGCTTTCTTT
cdr3_aa: CASSLSTFGQAALTARNTEAFF

clone_size: few
j_call: TRBJ1-5
v_call: TRBV27
d_call: .
cdr3_nt: TGTGCCAGCAGTTTACTTACACCCGCAGGGTCTAGCAATCAGCCCCAGCATTTT
cdr3_aa: CASSLLTPAGSSNQPQHF

clone_size: .
j_call: TRBJ1-5
v_call: TRBV7-2
d_call: .
cdr3_nt: TGTGCCAGCAGCATACAGGGTTACCCTTCCCGGCAGCCCCAGCATTTT
cdr3_aa: CASSIQGYPSRQPQHF

clone_size: few
j_call: TRBJ2-1
v_call: TRBV7-9
d_call: .
cdr3_nt: TGTGCCAGCAGCCTTACTAGTGCCAAGTTCTTC
cdr3_aa: CASSLTSAKFF

clone_size: .
j_call: TRBJ1-1
v_call: TRBV10-3
d_call: .
cdr3_nt: TGTGCCATCAGGCCAGGGGACGGGTACACTGAAGCTTTCTTT
cdr3_aa: CAIRPGDGYTEAFF

clone_size: once
j_call: TRBJ2-1
v_call: TRBV13
d_call: .
cdr3_nt: TGTGCCAGCAGCCCCCAGCCCGGGACCCGAAGCGAGCAGTTCTTC
cdr3_aa: CASSPQPGTRSEQFF

clone_size: few
j_call: TRBJ2-1
v_call: TRBV29-1
d_call: .
cdr3_nt: TGCAGCGTTCCTGGAGACGGATCCTACAATGAGCAGTTCTTC
cdr3_aa: CSVPGDGSYNEQFF

clone_size: many
j_call: TRBJ1-1
v_call: TRBV20-1
d_call: .
cdr3_nt: TGCAGTGCTAGACGAGGCGGTAACACTGAAGCTTTCTTT
cdr3_aa: CSARRGGNTEAFF

clone_size: many
j_call: TRBJ2-1
v_call: TRBV20-1
d_call: TRBD2
cdr3_nt: TGCAGTGCTAGAGACCTAGCGGGAGACCAATTCTTC
cdr3_aa: CSARDLAGDQFF

clone_size: once
j_call: TRBJ2-7
v_call: TRBV2
d_call: .
cdr3_nt: TGTGCCAGCAGTGGGGTGTCCATTGAGGGCGAGCAGTACTTC
cdr3_aa: CASSGVSIEGEQYF

clone_size: .
j_call: TRBJ1-1
v_call: TRBV5-5
d_call: .
cdr3_nt: TGTGCCAGCAGCGGGCGCCAGGGGATAATGAACACTGAAGCTTTCTTT
cdr3_aa: CASSGRQGIMNTEAFF

clone_size: once
j_call: TRBJ1-5
v_call: TRBV20-1
d_call: TRBD1
cdr3_nt: TGCAGTGCTAGAGATGACAGGGACACGAGCAATCAGCCCCAGCATTTT
cdr3_aa: CSARDDRDTSNQPQHF

clone_size: few
j_call: TRBJ2-2
v_call: TRBV20-1
d_call: TRBD2
cdr3_nt: TGCAGTGCTAGACGGGGAGGGGCCCGGGACACCGGGGAGCTGTTTTTT
cdr3_aa: CSARRGGARDTGELFF

clone_size: .
j_call: TRBJ1-4
v_call: TRBV6-1
d_call: .
cdr3_nt: TGTGCCAGCAGGGAGGTGGCAACTAATGAAAAACTGTTTTTT
cdr3_aa: CASREVATNEKLFF

clone_size: many
j_call: TRBJ1-5
v_call: TRBV7-9
d_call: .
cdr3_nt: TGTGCCAGCAGCTTGGGGGGGGAGCAGCCCCAGCATTTT
cdr3_aa: CASSLGGEQPQHF

clone_size: few
j_call: TRBJ1-2
v_call: TRBV12-3/TRBV12-4
d_call: TRBD1
cdr3_nt: TGTGCCAGCAGCACTATACAGGGGCCTAACTATGGCTACACCTTC
cdr3_aa: CASSTIQGPNYGYTF

clone_size: few
j_call: TRBJ2-2
v_call: TRBV29-1
d_call: .
cdr3_nt: TGCAGCTTCCCGAGAGAGGGCGGGGAGCTGTTTTTT
cdr3_aa: CSFPREGGELFF

clone_size: few
j_call: TRBJ1-5
v_call: TRBV12-3/TRBV12-4
d_call: TRBD1
cdr3_nt: TGTGCCAGCAGTCAGGGGGGACAGGGGGCGGTCAGTCAGCCCCAGCATTTT
cdr3_aa: CASSQGGQGAVSQPQHF

clone_size: .
j_call: TRBJ2-1
v_call: TRBV15
d_call: TRBD2
cdr3_nt: TGTGCCACCAGCAGAGCAAGCGGGGGCGGTCACAATGAGCAGTTCTTC
cdr3_aa: CATSRASGGGHNEQFF

clone_size: few
j_call: TRBJ2-5
v_call: TRBV5-4
d_call: TRBD1
cdr3_nt: TGTGCCAGCAGCTTGTTGACAGGGCGTCAAGAGACCCAGTACTTC
cdr3_aa: CASSLLTGRQETQYF

clone_size: few
j_call: TRBJ2-5
v_call: TRBV28
d_call: .
cdr3_nt: TGTGCCAGCAGTTCCGCAGGGGAAGAGACCCAGTACTTC
cdr3_aa: CASSSAGEETQYF

clone_size: few
j_call: TRBJ2-2
v_call: TRBV20-1
d_call: .
cdr3_nt: TGCAGTGCTTCAACCGGGACTGATATTACCGGGGAGCTGTTTTTT
cdr3_aa: CSASTGTDITGELFF

clone_size: .
j_call: TRBJ2-5
v_call: TRBV11-2
d_call: .
cdr3_nt: TGTGCCAGCAGCTTAGGGCCCAGAGGAGGGACCCAGTACTTC
cdr3_aa: CASSLGPRGGTQYF

clone_size: .
j_call: TRBJ2-5
v_call: TRBV5-1
d_call: .
cdr3_nt: TGCGCCAGCAGCTTGGCAACGGAGAGGGGAGAGACCCAGTACTTC
cdr3_aa: CASSLATERGETQYF

clone_size: .
j_call: TRBJ1-3
v_call: TRBV20-1
d_call: .
cdr3_nt: TGCAGTGCATACTCCCCGCAACAGGCCAACTCTGGAAACACCATATATTTT
cdr3_aa: CSAYSPQQANSGNTIYF

clone_size: .
j_call: TRBJ2-3
v_call: TRBV20-1
d_call: .
cdr3_nt: TGCAGTGCCCCCCGTCGGGACGGGAGAGGGGCTACGCAGTATTTT
cdr3_aa: CSAPRRDGRGATQYF

clone_size: many
j_call: TRBJ1-2
v_call: TRBV29-1
d_call: TRBD1
cdr3_nt: TGCAGCGTTGGGTCGGGACAGGGGAACTATGGCTACACCTTC
cdr3_aa: CSVGSGQGNYGYTF

clone_size: .
j_call: TRBJ2-2
v_call: TRBV7-3
d_call: .
cdr3_nt: TGTGCCAGCAGCTTACCAAGCGGGAACACCGGGGAGCTGTTTTTT
cdr3_aa: CASSLPSGNTGELFF

clone_size: few
j_call: TRBJ2-1
v_call: TRBV10-3
d_call: .
cdr3_nt: TGTGCCATCAGTGAGTCCTTCCGCGATGAGCAGTTCTTC
cdr3_aa: CAISESFRDEQFF

clone_size: few
j_call: TRBJ2-7
v_call: TRBV7-9
d_call: .
cdr3_nt: TGTGCCAGCAGCTTAGCCGACCTAAGCTCCTACGAGCAGTACTTC
cdr3_aa: CASSLADLSSYEQYF

clone_size: .
j_call: TRBJ1-1
v_call: TRBV7-2
d_call: .
cdr3_nt: TGTGCCAGCAGCCCCGCTAGCTGGAACACTGAAGCTTTCTTT
cdr3_aa: CASSPASWNTEAFF

clone_size: .
j_call: TRBJ2-2
v_call: TRBV7-3
d_call: TRBD1
cdr3_nt: TGTGCCAGCAGCCCTAGGGGGACAGCGAACACCGGGGAGCTGTTTTTT
cdr3_aa: CASSPRGTANTGELFF

clone_size: .
j_call: TRBJ2-1
v_call: TRBV3-1
d_call: TRBD2
cdr3_nt: TGTGCCAGCAGCCAAGAGGTGGGGAGGGACCATGAGCAGTTCTTC
cdr3_aa: CASSQEVGRDHEQFF

clone_size: .
j_call: TRBJ2-1
v_call: TRBV6-2/TRBV6-3
d_call: TRBD2
cdr3_nt: TGTGCCAGCAGCCGTGGGACTAGCGGGAACAGGTACAATGAGCAGTTCTTC
cdr3_aa: CASSRGTSGNRYNEQFF

clone_size: .
j_call: TRBJ1-5
v_call: TRBV12-3/TRBV12-4
d_call: .
cdr3_nt: TGTGCCAGCAGTTTTCCCGGCTTAAATCAGCCCCAGCATTTT
cdr3_aa: CASSFPGLNQPQHF

clone_size: .
j_call: TRBJ2-7
v_call: TRBV12-3/TRBV12-4
d_call: TRBD2
cdr3_nt: TGTGCCAGCAGTTTTCTGGTTGGCGGGAGTTACGAGCAGTACTTC
cdr3_aa: CASSFLVGGSYEQYF